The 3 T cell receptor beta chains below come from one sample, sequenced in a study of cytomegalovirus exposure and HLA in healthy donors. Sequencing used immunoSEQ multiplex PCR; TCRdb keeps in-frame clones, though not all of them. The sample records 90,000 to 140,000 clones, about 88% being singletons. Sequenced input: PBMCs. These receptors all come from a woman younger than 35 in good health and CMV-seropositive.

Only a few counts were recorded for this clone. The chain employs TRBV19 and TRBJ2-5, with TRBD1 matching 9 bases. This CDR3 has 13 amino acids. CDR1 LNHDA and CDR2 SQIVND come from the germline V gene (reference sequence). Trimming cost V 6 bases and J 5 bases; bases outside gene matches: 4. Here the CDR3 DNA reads TGTGCCAGTAGCGGACAGGGGATGGAGACCCAGTACTTC. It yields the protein CASSGQGMETQYF.

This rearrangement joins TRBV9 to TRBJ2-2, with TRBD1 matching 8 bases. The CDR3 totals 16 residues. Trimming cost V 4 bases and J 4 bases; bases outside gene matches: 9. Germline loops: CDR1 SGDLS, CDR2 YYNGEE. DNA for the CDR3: TGTGCCAGCAGCTTTACCGACAGGGGAGCCACCGGGGAGCTGTTTTTT. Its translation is CASSFTDRGATGELFF.

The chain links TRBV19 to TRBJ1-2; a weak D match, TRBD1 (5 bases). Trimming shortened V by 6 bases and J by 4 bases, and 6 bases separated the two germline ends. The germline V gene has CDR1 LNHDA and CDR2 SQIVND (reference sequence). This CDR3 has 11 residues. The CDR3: CASRGVYGYTF. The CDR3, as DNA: TGTGCCAGTAGAGGGGTCTATGGCTACACCTTC.